The 21 T cell receptor beta chains presented below share a single source sample, sequenced in a study of cytomegalovirus exposure and HLA in healthy donors. Primers: 60 Vbeta forward and 13 Jbeta reverse. Generated by immunoSEQ multiplex PCR, the TCRdb table keeps only in-frame clones and is missing some. Of 120,000 to 150,000 clones in the sample, just under 70% were seen once. Input material: PBMCs. Receptors originate from a man in his sixties in good health and CMV-seronegative.

The rearrangement uses TRBV5-4 and TRBJ1-1; possible D gene TRBD1, 5 bases. Germline V gives CDR1 SGHNT, CDR2 YYREEE (reference sequence). The length of the CDR3 is 13 residues. V dropped 7 bases and J dropped 0 bases, with 10 bases sitting between them. The CDR3 coding sequence is TGTGCCAGCGGACAACCTATGAACACTGAAGCTTTCTTT. Amino acid sequence: CASGQPMNTEAFF. Combining the CDR3 with reference TRBV5-4 and TRBJ1-1 gives the whole variable domain ETGVTQSPTHLIKTRGQQVTLRCSSQSGHNTVSWYQQALGQGPQFIFQYYREEENGRGNFPPRFSGLQFPNYSSELNVNALELDDSALYLCASGQPMNTEAFFGQGTRLTVV.

The genes are TRBV10-2 and TRBJ2-7; 11 bases map to TRBD2. Germline CDR1 and CDR2: WSHSY and SAAADI. CDR3 length equals 14 residues. With 6 bases clipped from V and 1 base from J, the junction kept 2 bases outside the gene matches. This chain's CDR3 is CASRLAGDSYEQYF. DNA of the CDR3: TGCGCCAGCAGACTAGCGGGAGATTCCTACGAGCAGTACTTC.

The chain uses TRBV28 and TRBJ2-1; the match to TRBD2 covers 7 bases. The CDR3 totals 14 residues. Per germline, CDR1 MDHEN and CDR2 SYDVKM. Trimming took 3 bases from V and 4 from J; bases not matched to a gene: 3. In nucleotides, the CDR3 is TGTGCCAGCAGTTTTTCGCGGGAGTACAATGAGCAGTTCTTC. It translates to CASSFSREYNEQFF. Full variable domain (outside the CDR3, taken from reference TRBV28 and TRBJ2-1): DVKVTQSSRYLVKRTGEKVFLECVQDMDHENMFWYRQDPGLGLRLIYFSYDVKMKEKGDIPEGYSVSREKKERFSLILESASTNQTSMYLCASSFSREYNEQFFGPGTRLTVL.

The chain joins TRBV29-1 to TRBJ1-1; D unresolved. The V gene lost 8 bases and the J gene lost 6 bases, with 16 bases spanning the gap. Germline loops: CDR1 SQVTM, CDR2 ANQGSEA. This CDR3 is 12 amino acids long. CDR3 DNA: TGCAGCTTTAGGGAGGGTTCGTCTGAAGCTTTCTTT. Protein product: CSFREGSSEAFF.

This chain links TRBV5-1 with TRBJ2-1; TRBD2 matches 7 bases. This CDR3 has 17 amino acids. V lost 3 bases and J lost 0; bases outside the gene matches: 9. Germline V gene data show CDR1 as SGHRS and CDR2 as YFSETQ. CDR3 loop: CASSSRPLAASYNEQFF. The CDR3 nucleotides are TGCGCCAGCAGCTCTCGCCCTCTAGCGGCCTCCTACAATGAGCAGTTCTTC.

There are a few counts of this clone. The chain uses TRBV18 and TRBJ2-2, with TRBD2 matching over 8 bases. The CDR3 is made up of 16 amino acids. Germline V CDR1 and CDR2: KGHSH, LQKENI. Trimming at V came to 2 bases and at J to 4 bases, leaving 6 bases not matched to a gene. The CDR3 protein is CASSPTGTRSTGELFF. The CDR3 DNA sequence: TGTGCCAGCTCACCAACCGGGACTAGATCCACCGGGGAGCTGTTTTTT.

This chain uses TRBV28 with TRBJ1-1; 7 bases line up with TRBD1. Germline assignment: CDR1 MDHEN and CDR2 SYDVKM. After removal of 10 bases from V and 3 bases from J, the junction contained 5 bases not matched to a gene. The CDR3 consists of 12 residues. This CDR3 is CATQQGYTEAFF. In DNA form, the CDR3 reads TGTGCCACGCAACAGGGGTACACTGAAGCTTTCTTT.

This clone was observed once. This chain uses TRBV18 with TRBJ2-5, with 7 nucleotides matching TRBD1. This CDR3 has 16 amino acids. The V segment lost 2 bases and the J segment 3 bases; nucleotides outside the gene matches: 9. Germline loops: CDR1 KGHSH, CDR2 LQKENI. The CDR3 loop reads CASSPIAQGFKETQYF. The CDR3, as DNA: TGTGCCAGCTCACCAATCGCACAGGGGTTCAAAGAGACCCAGTACTTC.

This rearrangement joins TRBV27 to TRBJ1-2, with 7 bases aligning to TRBD1. Germline CDR1 MNHEY, CDR2 SMNVEV (reference sequence). J gave up 7 bases and V 7 bases, and 12 bases lay outside the gene matches. The CDR3 has 14 amino acids. CDR3 in DNA: TGTGCCAGCAAGGAAACAGAGGGGGCTCGTGGCTACACCTTC. Translated, it gives CASKETEGARGYTF.

The chain uses TRBV19 and TRBJ1-2; the match to TRBD1 covers 7 bases. The ends lost 5 bases at V and 10 bases at J; junction bases unmatched: 7. Germline V gives CDR1 LNHDA, CDR2 SQIVND (reference sequence). This CDR3 comprises 12 residues. The DNA for the CDR3 is TGTGCCAGTAGTTTCAACCAGGGGGACTACACCTTC. This encodes CASSFNQGDYTF.

The CDR3 nucleotides are TGCGCCAGCAGCTCTATTCGACTAGCGGTGACGAACACCGGGGAGCTGTTTTTT. Translated: CASSSIRLAVTNTGELFF. The V call is TRBV5-1, the J call TRBJ2-2, with 9 bases fitting TRBD2. Germline V gene data show CDR1 as SGHRS and CDR2 as YFSETQ. CDR3 length equals 18 residues. V was pared by 3 bases and J by 0 bases, with 9 bases of the junction left unmatched.

This rearrangement joins TRBV18 to TRBJ2-1, with D possibly matching TRBD2 (5 bases). Germline V gene lookup returns CDR1 KGHSH and CDR2 LQKENI. V was trimmed by 0 bases and J by 12 bases, leaving 15 bases between them. The CDR3 length is 14 residues. CDR3 coding DNA: TGTGCCAGCTCACCACCGGTCTCGAGGGAAGGGCAGTTCTTC. Translating gives CASSPPVSREGQFF.

This chain uses TRBV2 with TRBJ2-5; TRBD2 aligns across 12 bases. CDR1 is SNHLY, CDR2 FYNNEI, per germline. V was pared by 3 bases and J by 2 bases, with 7 bases of the junction left unmatched. The CDR3 length is 17 residues. The CDR3 DNA reads TGTGCCAGCAGTGAGCTAGCGGGAGGGCCAGGGCAAGAGACCCAGTACTTC. Translation gives CASSELAGGPGQETQYF.

The V and J genes are TRBV5-5 and TRBJ1-4; maybe TRBD1 (5 bases). CDR3 size: 15 residues. Germline V gives CDR1 SGHKS, CDR2 YYEKEE (reference sequence). Trimming pared 2 bases from V and 3 bases from J, leaving 11 bases between. The CDR3 sequence is CASSLRGLSNEKLFF. The CDR3 DNA follows: TGTGCCAGCAGCTTAAGGGGTCTTTCTAATGAAAAACTGTTTTTT.

This clone was recorded a few times. The CDR3 sequence: CASRLGGATGELFF. CDR3 DNA sequence: TGTGCCAGCAGACTAGGGGGGGCGACCGGGGAGCTGTTTTTT. This rearrangement joins TRBV7-8 to TRBJ2-2; possible D gene TRBD2, 7 bases. CDR1 is SGHVS and CDR2 is FQNEAQ in the germline V gene. CDR3 length: 14 residues. Trimming took 6 bases from V and 5 from J, leaving 13 bases between them.

The chain carries TRBV19 and TRBJ1-3; 12 positions match TRBD1. The germline CDR1 and CDR2 sequences are LNHDA and SQIVND (reference sequence). The CDR3 spans 16 residues. Trimming cost V 3 bases and J 7 bases; bases outside gene matches: 7. CDR3 in DNA: TGTGCCAGTAGTATTGTCGGGACAGGGGGCGCGAACACCATATATTTT. It codes for CASSIVGTGGANTIYF.

This clone was observed a single time. The rearrangement links TRBV30 to TRBJ1-1; D gene ambiguous. Trimming left V 3 bases short and J 6 bases short, with 11 bases between. Germline CDR1 reads GTSNPN; CDR2 reads SVGIG (reference sequence). This CDR3 spans 12 amino acids. In DNA form, the CDR3 reads TGTGCCTGGAGATCGGGGATTCCTGAAGCTTTCTTT. Its translation: CAWRSGIPEAFF. The full variable domain, completed using reference TRBV30 and TRBJ1-1, is SQTIHQWPATLVQPVGSPLSLECTVEGTSNPNLYWYRQAAGRGLQLLFYSVGIGQISSEVPQNLSASRPQDRQFILSSKKLLLSDSGFYLCAWRSGIPEAFFGQGTRLTVV.

This clone came up a few times. The CDR3 reads CASSLEVGQGINEQYF. CDR3 nucleotides: TGTGCCAGCAGCTTGGAGGTAGGACAGGGAATCAACGAGCAGTACTTC. The V and J genes are TRBV5-6 and TRBJ2-7; 8 bases line up with TRBD1. V gave up 0 bases and J gave up 5 bases; unmatched junction bases: 10. The CDR3 covers 16 residues. Looked up from germline, CDR1 is SGHDT and CDR2 is YYEEEE.

This clone has a handful of counts. The chain employs TRBV6-5 and TRBJ2-5; D remains unclear. Germline lookup yields CDR1 MNHEY and CDR2 SVGAGI. Trimming shortened V by 2 bases and J by 1 base, and 8 bases separated the two germline ends. The CDR3 has 14 amino acids. CDR3 residues: CASSYGLSQETQYF. The CDR3, as DNA: TGTGCCAGCAGTTACGGCCTCTCCCAAGAGACCCAGTACTTC.

The chain is built from TRBV28 and TRBJ2-2, with a possible D match to TRBD2 (7 bases). V shed 3 bases and J shed 2 bases, with 10 bases lying between them. The CDR3 is 15 amino acids. The germline V gene encodes CDR1 MDHEN and CDR2 SYDVKM. Here the CDR3 reads CASSLGGQNTGELFF. CDR3 DNA sequence: TGTGCCAGCAGTTTGGGGGGGCAAAACACCGGGGAGCTGTTTTTT.

The V gene is TRBV5-6, the J gene TRBJ2-2; TRBD2 agrees at 13 bases. The CDR3 has 16 amino acids. Losses at the gene ends were 4 bases for V and 6 bases for J; bases not matched to a gene: 6. Germline V gene sequence: CDR1 SGHDT, CDR2 YYEEEE. The CDR3 reads CASSLGLAGEPGELFF. The CDR3, as DNA: TGTGCCAGCAGCCTTGGACTAGCGGGAGAACCCGGGGAGCTGTTTTTT.